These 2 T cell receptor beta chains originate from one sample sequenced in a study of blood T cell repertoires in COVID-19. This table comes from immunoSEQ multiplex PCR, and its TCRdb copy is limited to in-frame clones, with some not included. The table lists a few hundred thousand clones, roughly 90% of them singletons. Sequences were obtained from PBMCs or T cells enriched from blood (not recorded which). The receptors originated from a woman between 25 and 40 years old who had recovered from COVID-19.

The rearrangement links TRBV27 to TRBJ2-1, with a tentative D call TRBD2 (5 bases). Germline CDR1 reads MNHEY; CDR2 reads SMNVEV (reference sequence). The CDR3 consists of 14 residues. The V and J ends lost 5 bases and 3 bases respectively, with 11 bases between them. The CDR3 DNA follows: TGTGCCAGCAGTCCAGGACTGCTCTACAATGAGCAGTTCTTC. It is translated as CASSPGLLYNEQFF.

The CDR3 region has the DNA TGTGCCAGCTCACCACCGGAAACAGGGGGCATGGATACGCAGTATTTT. Translated, it gives CASSPPETGGMDTQYF. V is TRBV18 and J is TRBJ2-3; 9 nucleotides match TRBD1. Germline V gene data show CDR1 as KGHSH and CDR2 as LQKENI. The CDR3 has 16 residues. The ends lost 0 bases at V and 6 bases at J; junction bases unmatched: 7.